This T cell receptor (beta chain) is drawn from a study of chemoradiotherapy in HPV16-positive cancers. The overall study: Candidate HPV-specific clones and shared TCR motifs came from two HPV16-positive patients.

Study-level findings and limits: Only two HPV16-positive patients supplied the functional HPV-specificity definition. In HPV16-positive patients, HPV-responsive T-cell expansion tracked better recurrence-free survival. Candidate HPV-specific clones and E7-related TCR motifs grew in tumor during treatment.

TCRdb's copy holds only in-frame clones and misses some; the assay was immunoSEQ multiplex PCR. The data hold about 34,000 clones, with about 92% observed a single time. In germline, CDR1 is SGDLS, CDR2 YYNGEE. V was clipped by 1 base and J by 6 bases; unmatched bases: 3. The CDR3 sequence is 15 residues long. This clone appeared a single time. Its antigen is as yet unknown. This TCR was recovered from a human donor with HPV-associated anogenital cancer. This chain joins TRBV9 and TRBJ2-1, with 11 bases aligning to TRBD2. The starting material was blood, obtained from a patient who underwent chemoradiotherapy. The CDR3 protein is CASSVYSGGANEQFF. CDR3 DNA sequence: TGTGCCAGCAGCGTATATAGCGGGGGGGCCAATGAGCAGTTCTTC.